This T cell receptor beta chain was obtained from a study of blood T cell repertoires in COVID-19. CDR3 length equals 16 residues. Germline CDR1 reads MNHEY; CDR2 reads SMNVEV (reference sequence). The V end was cut by 1 base, the J end by 2 bases, with 13 bases between. The table came from immunoSEQ multiplex PCR; TCRdb's copy has only in-frame clones and leaves some out. The sample gives roughly 100,000 clones, approximately 84% of which show up once; 9.9% is in the top ten. The sequence was collected from a man aged 35-49 years with active or convalescent COVID-19. The specimen sequenced was peripheral blood. This chain joins TRBV27 and TRBJ2-3; a weak D match, TRBD2 (5 bases). CDR3 bases: TGTGCCAGCAGTTTATATCAAGCGGATAACACAGATACGCAGTATTTT. This translates into CASSLYQADNTDTQYF.